This TCR beta chain was obtained from a study of T cells in Graves' hyperthyroidism and ophthalmopathy. Drawn at first hyperthyroidism diagnosis, the blood sample preceded any ophthalmopathy symptoms. There are many counts of this clonotype. The investigators amplified TCR beta CDR3 regions from RNA transcripts. When the TCR CDR3 underwent first-round RT-PCR, the HTBI primer set was used. TCRdb independently ran MiXCR on the multiplex PCR reads; one entry per CDR3 protein. The sample consists of approximately 600,000 distinct CDR3 sequences, about 14% of them appearing once. The TCR sequence derives from a woman younger than 45 with Graves' hyperthyroidism that later progressed to Graves' ophthalmopathy. Sequencing was done on a sample of blood.

Here the CDR3 reads CASSRITGGAGNEQFF. CDR3 sequence (DNA): TGTGCCAGCAGCCGAATCACAGGGGGCGCAGGTAATGAGCAGTTCTTC. This chain connects TRBV2 to TRBJ2-1, with 9 bases identical to TRBD1. J lost 7 bases, V lost 6 bases, and 13 bases had no gene match. The CDR3 contains 16 residues. From germline, CDR1 is SNHLY and CDR2 FYNNEI.